The rows below give T cell receptor beta chains drawn from one sample of a study of blood T cell repertoires in COVID-19. Using immunoSEQ multiplex PCR, the repertoire was profiled, and TCRdb retains in-frame clones only, with some absent. The repertoire holds 65,000 to 90,000 clones, 65% to 90% seen once, with less than 8% in the top ten. Material: peripheral blood. The receptors were sampled from a woman in her fifties or sixties with acute or convalescent COVID-19. CDR3s include the opening cysteine and the closing phenylalanine or tryptophan. Fields, in order: clone size, J gene, D gene, CDR3 length, V gene, CDR3 protein, CDR3 DNA. The D gene is left open where the match is weak. Clone size is given for some rows only: seen once, a few or many times, or a class if the clone is expanded.

clone size: few
J gene: TRBJ2-1
D gene: -
CDR3 length: 15
V gene: TRBV5-1
CDR3 protein: CASSLQSVSYNEQFF
CDR3 DNA: TGCGCCAGCAGCTTGCAAAGCGTCTCCTACAATGAGCAGTTCTTC

clone size: -
J gene: TRBJ2-7
D gene: -
CDR3 length: 12
V gene: TRBV5-1
CDR3 protein: CASSDSFYEQYF
CDR3 DNA: TGCGCCAGCAGCGACAGCTTTTACGAGCAGTACTTC

clone size: -
J gene: TRBJ2-6
D gene: -
CDR3 length: 14
V gene: TRBV19
CDR3 protein: CASSTHSGANVLTF
CDR3 DNA: TGTGCCAGTAGTACCCACTCTGGGGCCAACGTCCTGACTTTC

clone size: -
J gene: TRBJ1-2
D gene: -
CDR3 length: 15
V gene: TRBV5-4
CDR3 protein: CASSLATGSLTGYTF
CDR3 DNA: TGTGCCAGCAGCTTGGCGACAGGATCTCTGACGGGCTACACCTTC

clone size: -
J gene: TRBJ2-2
D gene: -
CDR3 length: 16
V gene: TRBV7-3
CDR3 protein: CASSLTPGANTGELFF
CDR3 DNA: TGTGCCAGCAGCTTAACGCCAGGGGCCAACACCGGGGAGCTGTTTTTT

clone size: -
J gene: TRBJ2-7
D gene: TRBD2
CDR3 length: 15
V gene: TRBV3-1/TRBV3-2
CDR3 protein: CASSPGEGTFYEQYF
CDR3 DNA: TGTGCCAGCAGCCCGGGGGAGGGAACCTTCTACGAGCAGTACTTC

clone size: -
J gene: TRBJ2-1
D gene: TRBD1
CDR3 length: 15
V gene: TRBV7-7
CDR3 protein: CASSLAPGTGNEQFF
CDR3 DNA: TGTGCCAGCAGCTTAGCTCCCGGGACAGGGAATGAGCAGTTCTTC

clone size: few
J gene: TRBJ1-6
D gene: TRBD1
CDR3 length: 15
V gene: TRBV9
CDR3 protein: CASSVEGQGVSPLHF
CDR3 DNA: TGTGCCAGCAGCGTAGAGGGACAGGGAGTTTCACCCCTCCACTTT

clone size: -
J gene: TRBJ2-5
D gene: -
CDR3 length: 15
V gene: TRBV5-6
CDR3 protein: CASSLEWGAWETQYF
CDR3 DNA: TGTGCCAGCAGCTTGGAGTGGGGAGCGTGGGAGACCCAGTACTTC

clone size: -
J gene: TRBJ2-5
D gene: TRBD2
CDR3 length: 16
V gene: TRBV5-1
CDR3 protein: CASSLRAGGPTETQYF
CDR3 DNA: TGCGCCAGCAGCTTGAGGGCGGGGGGGCCCACAGAGACCCAGTACTTC

clone size: -
J gene: TRBJ1-1
D gene: -
CDR3 length: 14
V gene: TRBV5-1
CDR3 protein: CASSGTFANTEAFF
CDR3 DNA: TGCGCCAGCAGCGGGACTTTCGCGAACACTGAAGCTTTCTTT

clone size: -
J gene: TRBJ1-5
D gene: TRBD1
CDR3 length: 14
V gene: TRBV2
CDR3 protein: CASKEGGGHQPQHF
CDR3 DNA: TGTGCCAGCAAAGAAGGGGGCGGCCATCAGCCCCAGCATTTT

clone size: -
J gene: TRBJ1-1
D gene: TRBD1
CDR3 length: 14
V gene: TRBV7-8
CDR3 protein: CASSPTGANTEAFF
CDR3 DNA: TGTGCCAGCAGCCCGACAGGGGCTAACACTGAAGCTTTCTTT

clone size: few
J gene: TRBJ1-5
D gene: -
CDR3 length: 14
V gene: TRBV4-1
CDR3 protein: CASSQEGGSGPQHF
CDR3 DNA: TGCGCCAGCAGCCAAGAAGGGGGAAGTGGGCCCCAGCATTTT

clone size: -
J gene: TRBJ1-2
D gene: -
CDR3 length: 16
V gene: TRBV6-5
CDR3 protein: CASSYRGSGEGYGYTF
CDR3 DNA: TGTGCCAGCAGTTATCGGGGTTCAGGGGAGGGCTATGGCTACACCTTC

clone size: -
J gene: TRBJ1-2
D gene: TRBD1
CDR3 length: 16
V gene: TRBV5-3
CDR3 protein: CARSPGTGGTNYGYTF
CDR3 DNA: TGTGCCAGAAGCCCGGGGACAGGGGGAACTAACTATGGCTACACCTTC

clone size: -
J gene: TRBJ2-5
D gene: -
CDR3 length: 14
V gene: TRBV7-3
CDR3 protein: CASSLGSAQETQYF
CDR3 DNA: TGTGCCAGCAGCCTAGGAAGTGCCCAAGAGACCCAGTACTTC

clone size: -
J gene: TRBJ1-2
D gene: -
CDR3 length: 15
V gene: TRBV5-5
CDR3 protein: CASSLAIDFVYGYTF
CDR3 DNA: TGTGCCAGCAGCTTGGCTATAGATTTCGTCTATGGCTACACCTTC

clone size: -
J gene: TRBJ2-2
D gene: -
CDR3 length: 14
V gene: TRBV29-1
CDR3 protein: CSVEEGAQGGELFF
CDR3 DNA: TGCAGCGTTGAGGAGGGGGCGCAAGGCGGGGAGCTGTTTTTT

clone size: -
J gene: TRBJ2-7
D gene: TRBD1
CDR3 length: 18
V gene: TRBV7-3
CDR3 protein: CASSIAPPGQGITYEQYF
CDR3 DNA: TGTGCCAGCAGCATCGCCCCTCCGGGACAGGGGATTACCTACGAGCAGTACTTC

clone size: few
J gene: TRBJ2-3
D gene: -
CDR3 length: 13
V gene: TRBV7-3
CDR3 protein: CASSFSQADTQYF
CDR3 DNA: TGTGCCAGCAGCTTCTCACAGGCAGATACGCAGTATTTT